These 30 T cell receptor beta chains were all obtained from the same sample, sequenced in a study of early T cells in non-severe SARS-CoV-2 infection. TCRdb re-called the 5' RACE reads through MiXCR, storing one row per CDR3 protein. The table has about 27,000 distinct CDR3 sequences, roughly 5.4% seen once. The sample consisted of whole blood. These receptors were collected from an adult who was a healthcare worker with PCR-confirmed SARS-CoV-2 infection or an uninfected control (not recorded which).

This chain uses TRBV20-1 with TRBJ1-5, with D unresolved. This CDR3 comprises 13 residues. Trimming took off 2 bases at V and 2 bases at J, with 7 bases between the two ends. Germline CDR1 and CDR2: DFQATT and SNEGSKA (reference sequence). CDR3 region: CSARSDRNQPQHF. The CDR3, as DNA: TGCAGTGCTAGAAGCGATCGCAATCAGCCCCAGCATTTT.

The sample holds many counts of this clonotype. The rearrangement uses TRBV30 and TRBJ2-7; the match to TRBD2 covers 10 bases. This CDR3 is built from 12 residues. CDR1 and CDR2 from the germline V gene are GTSNPN and SVGIG (reference sequence). J was trimmed by 3 bases and V by 5 bases; bases with no gene match: 1. CDR3: CAWEREGYEQYF. The CDR3 coding sequence is TGTGCCTGGGAGCGGGAGGGCTACGAGCAGTACTTC.

The chain uses TRBV4-3 and TRBJ2-7; 10 bases fit TRBD2. Germline lookup yields CDR1 LGHNA and CDR2 YSLEER. V trimming: 0 bases; J trimming: 4 bases; junction bases outside the gene matches: 6. The length of the CDR3 is 16 residues. CDR3: CASSQEGLAGEYEQYF. DNA for the CDR3: TGCGCCAGCAGCCAAGAGGGCCTAGCGGGAGAATACGAGCAGTACTTC.

A few counts support this clonotype. The chain is built from TRBV28 and TRBJ2-7; D tentatively fits TRBD1 or TRBD2 (6 bases each). The CDR3 totals 15 residues. Trimming took 3 bases from V and 1 from J, leaving 13 bases between them. Germline CDR1 and CDR2: MDHEN and SYDVKM. The CDR3: CASSFGGLRSYEQYF. The DNA of the CDR3 is TGTGCCAGCAGTTTTGGGGGGCTCCGATCCTACGAGCAGTACTTC.

This clonotype was seen a handful of times. The chain couples TRBV7-9 to TRBJ2-7; no firm D call. CDR3 size: 11 residues. Trimming stripped 3 bases from V and 6 bases from J, with 6 bases between. Germline assignment: CDR1 SEHNR and CDR2 FQNEAQ (reference sequence). The CDR3 DNA reads TGTGCCAGCAGCTTCTCGGGCGAGCAGTACTTC. Its translation: CASSFSGEQYF. The full variable domain, rest sourced from reference TRBV7-9 and TRBJ2-7, is DTGVSQNPRHKITKRGQNVTFRCDPISEHNRLYWYRQTLGQGPEFLTYFQNEAQLEKSRLLSDRFSAERPKGSFSTLEIQRTEQGDSAMYLCASSFSGEQYFGPGTRLTVT.

This clonotype came up a few times. The CDR3 sequence: CASSPGQNYGYTF. Here the CDR3 DNA reads TGTGCCAGCAGCCCAGGACAGAACTATGGCTACACCTTC. The chain is built from TRBV7-9 and TRBJ1-2; D may be TRBD1 (6 bases). Trimming took off 5 bases at V and 2 bases at J, with 9 bases between the two ends. The CDR3 has 13 amino acids. CDR1 is SEHNR and CDR2 is FQNEAQ in the germline V gene (reference sequence).

V usage is TRBV30 and J usage is TRBJ2-1; D is tentatively TRBD1 or TRBD2 (5 bases each). The CDR3 is 13 residues long. V gave up 3 bases and J gave up 9 bases, with 15 bases separating them. Germline V gene sequence: CDR1 GTSNPN, CDR2 SVGIG (reference sequence). The CDR3 DNA follows: TGTGCCTGGAGCACTGGGGGAAAGAGTGAGCAGTTCTTC. Translated: CAWSTGGKSEQFF.

This clonotype was detected ten times or more. CDR3 sequence: CASRTIQVPYGYTF. The CDR3 bases are TGTGCCAGCAGGACAATCCAGGTACCCTATGGCTACACCTTC. This chain links TRBV2 with TRBJ1-2; D gene ambiguous. Germline CDR1 is SNHLY and CDR2 is FYNNEI. CDR3 length: 14 residues. V shed 6 bases and J shed 4 bases, with 15 bases lying between them.

This clonotype was found a few times. V gene TRBV7-8 combines with J gene TRBJ2-2; tentatively, D is TRBD1 (6 bases). The CDR3 consists of 16 residues. The V gene's germline CDR1 is SGHVS and CDR2 FQNEAQ. V was cut by 6 bases and J by 1 base, with 15 bases left in between. CDR3 protein: CASSSTPQGNTGELFF. CDR3 sequence (DNA): TGTGCCAGCAGTTCCACCCCACAGGGGAACACCGGGGAGCTGTTTTTT.

This clonotype was recorded at least ten times. The chain has TRBV5-4 and TRBJ2-2; TRBD2 matches at 7 bases. The CDR3 loop spans 16 amino acids. V lost 0 bases, J lost 2 bases, and 4 bases stayed unmatched. Germline V gene sequence: CDR1 SGHNT, CDR2 YYREEE (reference sequence). CDR3 region: CASSLVAGDNTGELFF. CDR3 DNA: TGTGCCAGCAGCTTGGTGGCGGGAGACAACACCGGGGAGCTGTTTTTT.

This clonotype was counted many times. The chain recombines TRBV11-2 with TRBJ2-1; possibly TRBD2 for D (6 bases). The CDR3 extends over 14 amino acids. Germline V lookup: CDR1 SGHAT, CDR2 FQNNGV. V shed 1 base and J shed 3 bases, with 7 bases lying between them. The CDR3, as DNA: TGTGCCAGCAGCTTAGTTAGCGGCTACAATGAGCAGTTCTTC. It specifies CASSLVSGYNEQFF.

This clonotype was seen at least ten times. V usage is TRBV10-2 and J usage is TRBJ2-7, with 9 nucleotides matching TRBD2. Unmatched junction bases numbered 5, after V lost 3 bases and J lost 5 bases. The CDR3 is 14 residues long. Germline V CDR1 and CDR2: WSHSY, SAAADI. CDR3 sequence reads: CASSEWTSVNEQYF. The CDR3, as DNA: TGCGCCAGCAGTGAATGGACTAGCGTAAACGAGCAGTACTTC.

This clonotype was recorded at least ten times. The chain uses TRBV6-2 or TRBV6-3 and TRBJ2-1, with TRBD2 identical over 9 bases. J was trimmed by 3 bases and V by 5 bases; bases with no gene match: 2. The CDR3 has 14 amino acids. Germline V CDR1 and CDR2: MNHEY, SVGEGT. As DNA, the CDR3 is TGTGCCAGCAGTCGCGGGGGGGGCTACAATGAGCAGTTCTTC. This translates into CASSRGGGYNEQFF.

In its sample, this clonotype was seen a few times. V is TRBV7-9 and J is TRBJ2-3, with D maybe TRBD2 (7 bases). The CDR3 loop spans 17 amino acids. Germline assignment: CDR1 SEHNR and CDR2 FQNEAQ (reference sequence). The V end was cut by 7 bases, the J end by 2 bases, with 22 bases between. CDR3: CASNTFLARGHTDTQYF. The CDR3 DNA sequence: TGTGCCAGCAACACCTTCCTTGCGCGGGGGCACACAGATACGCAGTATTTT.

This sequence joins TRBV27 and TRBJ2-2; either TRBD1 or TRBD2 may supply D (5 bases each). CDR3 length: 17 amino acids. Trimming shortened V by 6 bases and J by 1 base, and 18 bases separated the two germline ends. The germline V gene encodes CDR1 MNHEY and CDR2 SMNVEV (reference sequence). In DNA, the CDR3 is TGTGCCAGCAGACCTCCTATGGGGACGGTGAACACCGGGGAGCTGTTTTTT. Translation: CASRPPMGTVNTGELFF.

This clonotype appeared many times. The CDR3 region is CASSLGSTYEQYF. As DNA, the CDR3 is TGTGCCAGCAGCTTAGGCAGCACCTACGAGCAGTACTTC. The chain has TRBV7-9 and TRBJ2-7; the D is unclear. Trimming shortened V by 1 base and J by 2 bases, and 6 bases separated the two germline ends. Germline lookup yields CDR1 SEHNR and CDR2 FQNEAQ (reference sequence). This CDR3 comprises 13 residues.

This clonotype was detected many times. This chain connects TRBV7-2 to TRBJ2-3; D could derive from TRBD1 or TRBD2 (5 bases each). The CDR3 is 15 residues long. The V end was cut by 7 bases, the J end by 1 base, with 15 bases between. Germline CDR1 SGHTA, CDR2 FQGNSA. In DNA, the CDR3 is TGTGCCAGCACCCAGGTGGGGCGGGGCACAGATACGCAGTATTTT. Translated, it gives CASTQVGRGTDTQYF.

The chain carries TRBV5-1 and TRBJ2-5, with 16 bases fitting TRBD2. CDR1 SGHRS and CDR2 YFSETQ come from the germline V gene. This CDR3 is built from 17 residues. Trimming removed 4 bases from V and 5 bases from J; junction bases left unmatched: 8. The CDR3 region has the DNA TGCGCCAGCAGCATGGGACTAGCGGGAGGGCCTCGGGAGACCCAGTACTTC. Translated: CASSMGLAGGPRETQYF.

This clonotype was seen at least ten times. The V and J genes are TRBV7-9 and TRBJ2-1; 7 nucleotides agree with TRBD2. This CDR3 has 15 amino acids. The V segment lost 3 bases and the J segment 10 bases; nucleotides outside the gene matches: 12. Per the germline V gene, CDR1 is SEHNR and CDR2 is FQNEAQ (reference sequence). The CDR3 loop reads CASSLRLAPSREQFF. The CDR3 DNA is TGTGCCAGCAGCTTGAGACTAGCCCCGTCTCGGGAGCAGTTCTTC.

This clonotype was observed a few times. The chain recombines TRBV20-1 with TRBJ2-3; D perhaps matches TRBD2 (5 bases). This CDR3 has 15 amino acids. The V end was cut by 6 bases, the J end by 2 bases, with 18 bases between. Germline V gene sequence: CDR1 DFQATT, CDR2 SNEGSKA (reference sequence). This chain's CDR3 is CSAPGRERNTDTQYF. The CDR3 DNA reads as TGCAGTGCCCCAGGAAGGGAGCGGAACACAGATACGCAGTATTTT.

This clonotype was counted at least ten times. The chain links TRBV4-3 to TRBJ2-2, with TRBD2 matching over 10 bases. Germline trimming cut 0 bases from V and 4 bases from J; bases unmatched to any gene: 5. The germline CDR1 and CDR2 sequences are LGHNA and YSLEER. This CDR3 region has 17 residues. The CDR3 here is CASSQELAGVATGELFF. The CDR3 DNA is TGCGCCAGCAGCCAAGAGCTAGCGGGAGTTGCCACCGGGGAGCTGTTTTTT.

This clonotype was seen many times. The chain is built from TRBV12-3 or TRBV12-4 and TRBJ1-1; the D gene is possibly TRBD1 (5 bases). CDR3 size: 12 residues. V lost 6 bases and J 2 bases, leaving 7 bases between the germline ends. For the CDR3, the DNA is TGTGCCAGCAGGCAGGGTAACACTGAAGCTTTCTTT. Translating gives CASRQGNTEAFF.

Many counts were recorded for this clonotype. The CDR3 reads CSAVNTEAFF. The CDR3 DNA reads TGCAGCGCAGTGAACACTGAAGCTTTCTTT. V and J are TRBV29-1 and TRBJ1-1; D is uncertain. CDR1 is SQVTM and CDR2 is ANQGSEA in the germline V gene. Trimming took off 7 bases at V and 0 bases at J, with 3 bases between the two ends. The CDR3 totals 10 residues.

The sample holds a few counts of this clonotype. V is TRBV6-1 and J is TRBJ2-2, with D hard to call. This CDR3 spans 14 amino acids. V lost 2 bases and J lost 3, with 7 bases in between. Germline V gene data show CDR1 as MNHNS and CDR2 as SASEGT. CDR3 sequence (DNA): TGTGCCAGCAGTGAATTTGTTGACACCGGGGAGCTGTTTTTT. Protein sequence: CASSEFVDTGELFF.

This clonotype appeared many times. J is TRBJ1-1 and V is TRBV10-1, with no clear D. This CDR3 is built from 14 residues. CDR1 and CDR2 from the germline V gene are WNHNN and SYGVQD (reference sequence). The V end was cut by 6 bases, the J end by 0 bases, with 11 bases between. The CDR3 protein is CASRSDDMNTEAFF. In nucleotides, the CDR3 is TGCGCCAGCAGATCGGATGATATGAACACTGAAGCTTTCTTT.

Only a few counts were recorded for this clonotype. The J gene is TRBJ1-5, the V gene TRBV2, with D uncertain. V was cut by 1 base and J by 5 bases, with 9 bases left in between. The CDR3 runs 14 residues. In germline, CDR1 is SNHLY, CDR2 FYNNEI. The DNA for the CDR3 is TGTGCCAGCAGTGAAGTGGTCTTATATCAGCCCCAGCATTTT. This translates into CASSEVVLYQPQHF.

The chain combines TRBV27 with TRBJ2-7; 8 bases agree with TRBD1. The V and J ends lost 0 bases and 3 bases, in that order; junction bases with no gene match: 7. The CDR3 is 16 residues long. The V gene's germline CDR1 is MNHEY and CDR2 SMNVEV (reference sequence). The CDR3 sequence is CASSLSLGTGVYEQYF. The CDR3 DNA reads TGTGCCAGCAGTTTATCATTAGGGACAGGAGTCTACGAGCAGTACTTC.

This clonotype was seen many times. J is TRBJ1-5 and V is TRBV2; D may be TRBD1 (6 bases). The CDR3 runs to 14 residues. V gave up 7 bases and J gave up 3 bases, with 13 bases separating them. Germline CDR1 SNHLY, CDR2 FYNNEI. The CDR3 sequence is CASTGGTFNQPQHF. The CDR3 DNA reads as TGTGCCAGCACTGGGGGGACATTCAATCAGCCCCAGCATTTT.

Ten or more counts support this clonotype. CDR3 in DNA: TGTGCCAGCAGCTTAGCTGAAGGCGGGAGCTCCTACGAGCAGTACTTC. This codes for CASSLAEGGSSYEQYF. V gene TRBV7-9 combines with J gene TRBJ2-7; 7 bases align to TRBD2. CDR1 is SEHNR and CDR2 is FQNEAQ in the germline V gene (reference sequence). Trimming at V came to 0 bases and at J to 0 bases, leaving 5 bases not matched to a gene. CDR3 length: 16 amino acids.

This clonotype was seen ten or more times. The chain uses TRBV7-9 and TRBJ2-7, with 15 bases aligning to TRBD2. The CDR3 totals 22 residues. Germline V gives CDR1 SEHNR, CDR2 FQNEAQ (reference sequence). With V trimmed by 6 bases and J by 4 bases, 25 bases remained unmatched. CDR3 coding DNA: TGTGCCAGCAGTCCGCTCTCCGGTACCGGGACTAGCGGGAGGTATCCCCTTTACGAGCAGTACTTC. It translates to CASSPLSGTGTSGRYPLYEQYF.